Following are 4 T cell receptor beta chains from one sample sequenced in a study of regulatory T cells. The primer mix had 52 TRBV and 13 TRBJ primers. Libraries were prepared by immunoSEQ multiplex PCR; TCRdb keeps only in-frame clonotypes and omits some of them. The repertoire consists of 9,000 to 10,000 clones, with over 75% occurring once and the leading ten covering 8% to 11%. Sequenced material: CD8+ T cells sorted from blood. The origin of the receptors is a person between 18 and 30 years old with CD3G deficiency.

Comment on this clone: Other DNA sequences in this specimen translate into the identical CDR3. This chain links TRBV19 with TRBJ2-7; D remains unclear. Germline assignment: CDR1 LNHDA and CDR2 SQIVND (reference sequence). V was cut by 5 bases and J by 0 bases, with 8 bases left in between. The CDR3 is 13 amino acids. The DNA for the CDR3 is TGTGCCAGTAGTGCCGGGCCCTCCTACGAGCAGTACTTC. Translated, it gives CASSAGPSYEQYF.

This chain connects TRBV19 to TRBJ2-7; TRBD1 matches 7 bases. Germline-derived CDR1 and CDR2 are LNHDA and SQIVND (reference sequence). The CDR3 loop spans 13 amino acids. The V and J ends lost 5 bases and 5 bases, in that order; junction bases with no gene match: 6. Written as DNA, the CDR3 is TGTGCCAGTAGTGCCAACAGGGGCGACGAGCAGTACTTC. Its protein product is CASSANRGDEQYF.

The chain uses TRBV19 and TRBJ2-3; D not certain. The CDR3 is 15 residues long. The V end was cut by 3 bases, the J end by 0 bases, with 10 bases between. Germline CDR1 LNHDA, CDR2 SQIVND (reference sequence). The CDR3 loop is CASSIGRFSTDTQYF. In DNA, the CDR3 is TGTGCCAGTAGTATCGGACGGTTTAGCACAGATACGCAGTATTTT.

The chain employs TRBV27 and TRBJ2-3, with D maybe TRBD2 (5 bases). CDR3 length: 13 amino acids. Germline V gene data show CDR1 as MNHEY and CDR2 as SMNVEV (reference sequence). The V gene lost 6 bases and the J gene lost 4 bases, with 11 bases spanning the gap. The chain's CDR3 is CASRLLASDTQYF. The DNA of the CDR3 is TGTGCCAGCAGACTCTTAGCGTCAGATACGCAGTATTTT.